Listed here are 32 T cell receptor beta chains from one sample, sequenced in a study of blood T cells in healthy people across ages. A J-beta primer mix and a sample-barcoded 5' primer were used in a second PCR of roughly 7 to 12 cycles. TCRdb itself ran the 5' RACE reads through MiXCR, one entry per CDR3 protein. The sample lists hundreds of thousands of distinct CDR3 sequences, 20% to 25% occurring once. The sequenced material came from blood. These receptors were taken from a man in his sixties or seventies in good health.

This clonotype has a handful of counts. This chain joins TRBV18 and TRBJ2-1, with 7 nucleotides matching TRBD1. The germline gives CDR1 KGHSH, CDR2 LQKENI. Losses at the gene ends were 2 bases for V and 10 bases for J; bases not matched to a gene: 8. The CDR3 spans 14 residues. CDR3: CASSPARDSGEQFF. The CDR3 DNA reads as TGTGCCAGCTCACCAGCTCGGGACAGCGGAGAGCAGTTCTTC.

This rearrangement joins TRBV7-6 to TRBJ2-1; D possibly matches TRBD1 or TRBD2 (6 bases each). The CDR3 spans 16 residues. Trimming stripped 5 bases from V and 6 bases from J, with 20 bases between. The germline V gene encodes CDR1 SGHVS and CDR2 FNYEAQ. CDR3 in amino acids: CASSQYTRGAGNEQFF. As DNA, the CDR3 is TGTGCCAGCAGCCAATATACTAGGGGGGCCGGCAATGAGCAGTTCTTC.

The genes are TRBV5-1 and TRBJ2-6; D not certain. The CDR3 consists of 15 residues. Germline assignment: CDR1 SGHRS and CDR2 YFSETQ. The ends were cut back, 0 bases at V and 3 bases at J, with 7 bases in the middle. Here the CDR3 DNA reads TGCGCCAGCAGCTTGGTCACTTTTGGGGCCAACGTCCTGACTTTC. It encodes CASSLVTFGANVLTF.

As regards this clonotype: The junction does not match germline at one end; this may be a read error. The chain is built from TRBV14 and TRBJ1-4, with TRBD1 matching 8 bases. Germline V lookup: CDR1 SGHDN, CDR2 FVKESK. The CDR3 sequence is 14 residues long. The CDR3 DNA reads TGTGCCAGCAGCCCGGGACAGGACCATGAAGAACTGTTTTTT. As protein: CASSPGQDHEELFF.

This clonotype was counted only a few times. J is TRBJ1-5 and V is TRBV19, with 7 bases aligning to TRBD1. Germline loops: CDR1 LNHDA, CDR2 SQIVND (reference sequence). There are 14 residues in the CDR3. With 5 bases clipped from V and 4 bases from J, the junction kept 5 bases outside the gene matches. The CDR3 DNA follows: TGTGCCAGTAGTGTCGGACAGGAAAATCAGCCCCAGCATTTT. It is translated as CASSVGQENQPQHF.

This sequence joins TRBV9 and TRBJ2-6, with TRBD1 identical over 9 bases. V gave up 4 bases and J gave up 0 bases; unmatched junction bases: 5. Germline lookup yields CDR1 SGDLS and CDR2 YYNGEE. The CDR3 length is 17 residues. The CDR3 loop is CASSTTGGTSGANVLTF. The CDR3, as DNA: TGTGCCAGCAGCACGACAGGGGGGACCTCTGGGGCCAACGTCCTGACTTTC.

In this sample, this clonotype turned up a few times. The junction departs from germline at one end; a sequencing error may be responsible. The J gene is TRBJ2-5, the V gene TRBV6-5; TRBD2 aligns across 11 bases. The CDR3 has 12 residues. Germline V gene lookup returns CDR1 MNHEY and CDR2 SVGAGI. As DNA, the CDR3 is TGTGCCAGCAGTTACTCTAGCGGGAGGGTGTTCTTC. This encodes CASSYSSGRVFF.

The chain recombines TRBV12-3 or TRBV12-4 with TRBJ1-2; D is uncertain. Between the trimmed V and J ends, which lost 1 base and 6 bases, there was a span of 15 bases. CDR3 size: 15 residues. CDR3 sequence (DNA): TGTGCCAGCAGTTTAGATCCCGGACGGCAAAATGGCTACACCTTC. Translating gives CASSLDPGRQNGYTF.

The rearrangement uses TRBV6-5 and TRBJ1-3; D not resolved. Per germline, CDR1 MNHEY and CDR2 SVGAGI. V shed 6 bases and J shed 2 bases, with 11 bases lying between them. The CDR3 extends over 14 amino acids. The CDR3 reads CASRFIAAGNTIYF. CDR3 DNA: TGTGCCAGCAGATTCATCGCGGCTGGAAACACCATATATTTT.

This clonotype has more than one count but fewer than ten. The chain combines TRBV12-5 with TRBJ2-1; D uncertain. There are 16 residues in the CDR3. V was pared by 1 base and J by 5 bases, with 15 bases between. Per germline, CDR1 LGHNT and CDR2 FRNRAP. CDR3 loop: CASGLDLGEINNEQFF. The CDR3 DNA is TGTGCTAGTGGTTTGGACCTGGGTGAGATAAACAATGAGCAGTTCTTC.

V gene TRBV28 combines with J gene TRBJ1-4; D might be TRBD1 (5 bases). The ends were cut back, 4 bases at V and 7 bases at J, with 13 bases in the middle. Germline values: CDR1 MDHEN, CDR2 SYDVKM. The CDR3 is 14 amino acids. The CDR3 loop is CASSSNPGREKLFF. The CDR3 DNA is TGTGCCAGCAGTTCTAACCCGGGACGTGAAAAACTGTTTTTT.

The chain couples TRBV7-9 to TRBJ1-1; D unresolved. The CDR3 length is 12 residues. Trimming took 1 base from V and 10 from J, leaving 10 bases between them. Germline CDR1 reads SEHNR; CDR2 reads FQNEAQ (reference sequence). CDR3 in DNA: TGTGCCAGCAGCTTAGTGGGATTGGTAGCTTTCTTT. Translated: CASSLVGLVAFF. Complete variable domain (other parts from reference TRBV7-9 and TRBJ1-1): DTGVSQNPRHKITKRGQNVTFRCDPISEHNRLYWYRQTLGQGPEFLTYFQNEAQLEKSRLLSDRFSAERPKGSFSTLEIQRTEQGDSAMYLCASSLVGLVAFFGQGTRLTVV.

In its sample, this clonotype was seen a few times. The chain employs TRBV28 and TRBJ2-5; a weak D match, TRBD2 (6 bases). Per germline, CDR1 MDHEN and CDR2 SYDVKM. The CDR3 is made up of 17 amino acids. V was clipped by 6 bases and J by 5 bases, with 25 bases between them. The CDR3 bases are TGTGCCAGCAGCAGTAGACTCCGGGGGACGCCCCGGGAGACCCAGTACTTC. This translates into CASSSRLRGTPRETQYF.

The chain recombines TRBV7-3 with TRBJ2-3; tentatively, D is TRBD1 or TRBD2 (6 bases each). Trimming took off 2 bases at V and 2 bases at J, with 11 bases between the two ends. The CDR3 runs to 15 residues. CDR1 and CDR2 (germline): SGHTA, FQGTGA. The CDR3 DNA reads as TGTGCCAGCAGCTTAGAGGGGGGATACACAGATACGCAGTATTTT. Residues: CASSLEGGYTDTQYF.

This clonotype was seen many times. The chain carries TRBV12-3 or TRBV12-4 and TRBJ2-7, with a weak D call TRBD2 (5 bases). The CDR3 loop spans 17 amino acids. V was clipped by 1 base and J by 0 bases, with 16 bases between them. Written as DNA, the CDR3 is TGTGCCAGCAGTTTAGGGGGTCCTGGCGGGTCCTCCTACGAGCAGTACTTC. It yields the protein CASSLGGPGGSSYEQYF.

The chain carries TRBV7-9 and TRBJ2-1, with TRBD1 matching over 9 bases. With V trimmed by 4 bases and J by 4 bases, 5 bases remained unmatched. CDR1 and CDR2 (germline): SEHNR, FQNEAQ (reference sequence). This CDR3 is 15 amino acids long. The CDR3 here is CASSWATGGYNEQFF. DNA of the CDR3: TGTGCCAGCAGCTGGGCGACAGGGGGTTACAATGAGCAGTTCTTC.

DNA of the CDR3: TGTGCCAGCAGCTCGGAACTAGCGGGACCAGATACGCAGTATTTT. Encoded protein: CASSSELAGPDTQYF. The chain uses TRBV7-9 and TRBJ2-3, with TRBD2 matching over 10 bases. The V gene's germline CDR1 is SEHNR and CDR2 FQNEAQ (reference sequence). With 4 bases clipped from V and 4 bases from J, the junction kept 5 bases outside the gene matches. This CDR3 contains 15 residues. The full variable domain, in which reference TRBV7-9 and TRBJ2-3 provide the parts outside the CDR3, is DTGVSQNPRHKITKRGQNVTFRCDPISEHNRLYWYRQTLGQGPEFLTYFQNEAQLEKSRLLSDRFSAERPKGSFSTLEIQRTEQGDSAMYLCASSSELAGPDTQYFGPGTRLTVL.

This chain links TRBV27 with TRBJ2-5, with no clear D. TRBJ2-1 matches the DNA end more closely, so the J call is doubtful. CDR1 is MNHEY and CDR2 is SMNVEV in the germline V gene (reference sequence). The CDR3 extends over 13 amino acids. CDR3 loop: CASSLSMLNEQFF. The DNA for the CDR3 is TGTGCCAGCAGTTTATCGATGTTAAATGAGCAGTTCTTC.

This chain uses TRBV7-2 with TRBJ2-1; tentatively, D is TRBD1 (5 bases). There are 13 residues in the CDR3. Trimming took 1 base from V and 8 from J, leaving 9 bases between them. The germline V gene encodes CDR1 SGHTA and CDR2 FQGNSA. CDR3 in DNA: TGTGCCAGCAGCTTAGAGGCAGGGTATGAGCAGTTCTTC. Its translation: CASSLEAGYEQFF.

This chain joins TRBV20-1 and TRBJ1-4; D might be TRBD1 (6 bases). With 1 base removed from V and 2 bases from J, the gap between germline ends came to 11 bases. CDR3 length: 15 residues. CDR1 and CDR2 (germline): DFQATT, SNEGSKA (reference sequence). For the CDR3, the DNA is TGCAGTGCTAGAGCACTTGGGGGCACTAATGAAAAACTGTTTTTT. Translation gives CSARALGGTNEKLFF.

CDR3 in amino acids: CASSQDRRGPYTGELFF. CDR3 nucleotides: TGTGCCAGCAGCCAAGACAGGAGGGGTCCTTACACCGGGGAGCTGTTTTTT. V usage is TRBV14 and J usage is TRBJ2-2, with a weak D call TRBD2 (6 bases). CDR1 is SGHDN, CDR2 FVKESK, per germline. Trimming cost V 0 bases and J 3 bases, with 14 bases left between them. The CDR3 is made up of 17 amino acids.

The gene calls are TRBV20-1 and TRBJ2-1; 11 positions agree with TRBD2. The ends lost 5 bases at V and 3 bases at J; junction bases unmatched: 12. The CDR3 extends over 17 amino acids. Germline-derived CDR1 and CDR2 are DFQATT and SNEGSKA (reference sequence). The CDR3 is CSALTSGSKGYYNEQFF. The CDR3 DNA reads TGCAGTGCTCTCACTAGCGGGAGTAAGGGTTACTACAATGAGCAGTTCTTC.

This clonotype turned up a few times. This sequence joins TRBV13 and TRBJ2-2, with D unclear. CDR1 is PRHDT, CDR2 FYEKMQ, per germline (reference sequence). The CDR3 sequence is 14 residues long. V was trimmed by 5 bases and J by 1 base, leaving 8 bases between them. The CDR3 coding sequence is TGTGCCAGCAGCCCCGCAAGGAACACCGGGGAGCTGTTTTTT. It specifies CASSPARNTGELFF.

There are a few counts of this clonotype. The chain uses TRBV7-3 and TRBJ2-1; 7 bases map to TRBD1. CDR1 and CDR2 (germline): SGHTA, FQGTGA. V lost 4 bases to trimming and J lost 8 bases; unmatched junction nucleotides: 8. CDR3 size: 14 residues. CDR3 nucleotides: TGTGCCAGCAGCTCAGGCCAGACAGGGTATGAGCAGTTCTTC. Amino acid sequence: CASSSGQTGYEQFF.

CDR3 in amino acids: CSAPKDINEQFF. The CDR3 nucleotides read TGCAGTGCCCCTAAGGACATCAATGAGCAGTTCTTC. The V and J genes are TRBV20-1 and TRBJ2-5, with a possible D match to TRBD1 (5 bases). The assigned J gene may be wrong: the sequence end matches TRBJ2-1 better. The CDR3 totals 12 residues. Germline assignment: CDR1 DFQATT and CDR2 SNEGSKA (reference sequence).

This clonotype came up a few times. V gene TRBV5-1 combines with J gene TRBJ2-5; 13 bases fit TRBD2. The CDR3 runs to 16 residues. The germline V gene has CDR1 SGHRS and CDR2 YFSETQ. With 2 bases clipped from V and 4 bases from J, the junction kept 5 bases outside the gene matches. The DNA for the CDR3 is TGCGCCAGCAGCTTAGGCGGACTAGCGGGAGCAGAGACCCAGTACTTC. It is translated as CASSLGGLAGAETQYF.

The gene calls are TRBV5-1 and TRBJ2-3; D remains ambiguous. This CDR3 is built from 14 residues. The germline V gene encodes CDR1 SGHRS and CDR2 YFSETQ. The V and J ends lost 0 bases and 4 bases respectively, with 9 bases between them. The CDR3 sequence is CASSLVQIADTQYF. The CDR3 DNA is TGCGCCAGCAGCTTGGTCCAGATCGCAGATACGCAGTATTTT.

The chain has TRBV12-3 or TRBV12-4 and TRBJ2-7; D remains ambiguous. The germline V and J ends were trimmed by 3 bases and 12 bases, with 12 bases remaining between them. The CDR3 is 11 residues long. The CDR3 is CASSLAAGWYF. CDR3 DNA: TGTGCCAGCAGTTTGGCGGCCGGGTGGTACTTC.

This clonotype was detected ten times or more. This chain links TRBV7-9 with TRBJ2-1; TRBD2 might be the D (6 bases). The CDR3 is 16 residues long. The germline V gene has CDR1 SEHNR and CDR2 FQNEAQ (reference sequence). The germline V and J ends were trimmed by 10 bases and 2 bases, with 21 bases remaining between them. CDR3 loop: CANGPPTSTPYNEQFF. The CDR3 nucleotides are TGTGCCAACGGTCCCCCGACTAGTACCCCCTACAATGAGCAGTTCTTC.

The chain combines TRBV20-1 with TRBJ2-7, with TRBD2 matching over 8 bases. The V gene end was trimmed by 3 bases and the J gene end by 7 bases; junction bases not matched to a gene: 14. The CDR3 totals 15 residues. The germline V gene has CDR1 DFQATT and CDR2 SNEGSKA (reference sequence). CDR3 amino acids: CSASVASSGRIEQYF. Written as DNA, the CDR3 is TGCAGTGCTAGCGTCGCGTCTAGCGGGCGTATAGAGCAGTACTTC.

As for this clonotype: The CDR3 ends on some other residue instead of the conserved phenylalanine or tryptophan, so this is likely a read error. The CDR3 reads CSVESRGRNTEAFS. The CDR3 region has the DNA TGCAGCGTTGAATCGCGGGGGCGGAACACTGAAGCTTTCTCT. The chain recombines TRBV29-1 with TRBJ1-1, with D possibly being TRBD1 (6 bases). V lost 2 bases and J lost 1, with 11 bases in between. Germline assignment: CDR1 SQVTM and CDR2 ANQGSEA. CDR3 size: 14 residues.

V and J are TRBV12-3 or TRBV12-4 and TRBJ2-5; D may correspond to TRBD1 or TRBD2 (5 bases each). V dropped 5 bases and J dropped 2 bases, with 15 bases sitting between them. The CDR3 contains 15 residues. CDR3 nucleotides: TGTGCCAGCAGTCCCGGGGCGGGCCCACAAGAGACCCAGTACTTC. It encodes CASSPGAGPQETQYF.